Following are 23 T cell receptor beta chains from one sample sequenced in a study of Tregs in tolerant kidney transplant recipients. Method: immunoSEQ multiplex PCR; TCRdb's copy keeps in-frame clones and lacks some. The table lists 110,000 or so clones, approximately 90% of them singletons. Sequencing was carried out using CD4+ T cells from blood. The receptors come from a human donor in good health.

The J gene is TRBJ1-5, the V gene TRBV2, with D uncertain. The ends were cut back, 5 bases at V and 6 bases at J, with 5 bases in the middle. Germline CDR1 reads SNHLY; CDR2 reads FYNNEI. The CDR3 is 11 amino acids. The CDR3 is CASSLGQPQHF. The CDR3 coding sequence is TGTGCCAGCAGTCTCGGTCAGCCCCAGCATTTT.

J is TRBJ2-2 and V is TRBV18; D is perhaps TRBD2 (5 bases). Germline V CDR1 and CDR2: KGHSH, LQKENI. This CDR3 contains 17 residues. V lost 2 bases to trimming and J lost 4 bases, with 17 bases between them. CDR3 amino acids: CASSPVQTAAGTGELFF. The CDR3 DNA follows: TGTGCCAGCTCACCAGTCCAGACGGCGGCGGGCACCGGGGAGCTGTTTTTT. Together with reference TRBV18 and TRBJ2-2, the CDR3 gives the full variable domain: NAGVMQNPRHLVRRRGQEARLRCSPMKGHSHVYWYRQLPEEGLKFMVYLQKENIIDESGMPKERFSAEFPKEGPSILRIQQVVRGDSAAYFCASSPVQTAAGTGELFFGEGSRLTVL.

This clone appeared a single time. The genes are TRBV11-2 and TRBJ1-4; no firm D call. CDR1 and CDR2 from the germline V gene are SGHAT and FQNNGV. Trimming stripped 1 base from V and 0 bases from J, with 9 bases between. The CDR3 is 16 amino acids. CDR3 sequence reads: CASSLGTMATNEKLFF. The DNA for the CDR3 is TGTGCCAGCAGCTTAGGCACTATGGCAACTAATGAAAAACTGTTTTTT.

The chain is built from TRBV5-1 and TRBJ2-7; TRBD2 aligns across 11 bases. Trimming took 1 base from V and 4 from J; bases not matched to a gene: 4. The germline V gene encodes CDR1 SGHRS and CDR2 YFSETQ. There are 15 residues in the CDR3. The CDR3 protein is CASSLQTSGKYEQYF. The CDR3 DNA is TGCGCCAGCAGCTTGCAGACTAGCGGGAAGTACGAGCAGTACTTC.

The chain has TRBV11-2 and TRBJ2-5, with D possibly called TRBD1 or TRBD2 (5 bases each). The DNA end is more similar to TRBJ2-7, so the J call may be wrong. Germline CDR1 is SGHAT and CDR2 is FQNNGV. The CDR3 has 14 residues. CDR3 DNA: TGTGCCAGCAGCTTAAGTCTAGGGACCGACGAGCAGTACTTC. Translation: CASSLSLGTDEQYF.

The J gene is TRBJ2-7, the V gene TRBV27, with D perhaps TRBD1 (5 bases). CDR3 length equals 13 residues. The V gene lost 3 bases and the J gene lost 3 bases, with 9 bases spanning the gap. Per germline, CDR1 MNHEY and CDR2 SMNVEV (reference sequence). CDR3 sequence: CASSFTQGYEQYF. CDR3 DNA: TGTGCCAGCAGTTTCACTCAGGGCTACGAGCAGTACTTC.

The chain joins TRBV29-1 to TRBJ1-1; 11 bases are a match to TRBD1. V was pared by 6 bases and J by 4 bases, with 4 bases of the junction left unmatched. This CDR3 comprises 13 residues. The germline gives CDR1 SQVTM, CDR2 ANQGSEA. This CDR3 reads CSVAGTGGTEAFF. CDR3 bases: TGCAGCGTAGCCGGGACAGGGGGCACTGAAGCTTTCTTT.

V is TRBV19 and J is TRBJ1-1, with 7 bases lining up with TRBD1. The CDR3 has 17 amino acids. CDR1 and CDR2 from the germline V gene are LNHDA and SQIVND (reference sequence). V dropped 6 bases and J dropped 0; count of bases not matched to a gene: 13. The CDR3 bases are TGTGCCAGTAGGGAACAGGGGAGGGTGGCCATGAACACTGAAGCTTTCTTT. As protein: CASREQGRVAMNTEAFF.

This chain uses TRBV30 with TRBJ2-1; the match to TRBD2 covers 8 bases. The CDR3 has 13 amino acids. Looked up from germline, CDR1 is GTSNPN and CDR2 is SVGIG (reference sequence). J was trimmed by 9 bases and V by 1 base; bases with no gene match: 5. The CDR3 region is CAWSGTSRGEQFF. The CDR3, as DNA: TGTGCCTGGAGTGGGACTAGCAGAGGTGAGCAGTTCTTC.

The chain joins TRBV4-2 to TRBJ2-1; 11 bases align to TRBD2. CDR1 and CDR2 (germline): LGHNA, YNFKEQ. This CDR3 is 21 amino acids long. The V segment lost 3 bases and the J segment 0 bases; nucleotides outside the gene matches: 16. Here the CDR3 DNA reads TGTGCCAGCAGCCAGGGGAGTCCGGGACTAGCGGTCCGTTCCTCCTACAATGAGCAGTTCTTC. Its protein is CASSQGSPGLAVRSSYNEQFF.

The J gene is TRBJ2-5, the V gene TRBV7-6, with TRBD1 as a possible D gene (5 bases). Germline V gene sequence: CDR1 SGHVS, CDR2 FNYEAQ. The CDR3 runs 14 residues. V lost 2 bases and J lost 1, with 8 bases in between. CDR3 region: CASSLFQGQETQYF. CDR3 DNA: TGTGCCAGCAGCTTATTCCAGGGCCAAGAGACCCAGTACTTC.

CDR3 bases: TGCAGCGTTGACCAGGGATGGGGGTACCAAGAGACCCAGTACTTC. Translating it yields CSVDQGWGYQETQYF. This chain joins TRBV29-1 and TRBJ2-5; perhaps D is TRBD1 or TRBD2 (5 bases each). CDR1 and CDR2 from the germline V gene are SQVTM and ANQGSEA. The CDR3 consists of 15 residues. V was pared by 3 bases and J by 0 bases, with 14 bases between.

The J gene is TRBJ2-5, the V gene TRBV6-6; the match to TRBD1 covers 9 bases. Trimming cost V 8 bases and J 5 bases; bases outside gene matches: 12. Germline values: CDR1 MNHNY, CDR2 SVGAGI (reference sequence). The length of the CDR3 is 15 residues. CDR3 nucleotides: TGTGCCAGCCTAATGGGAGGGACAGGGAAGGAGACCCAGTACTTC. Translating it yields CASLMGGTGKETQYF.

This chain joins TRBV29-1 and TRBJ1-2; the match to TRBD1 covers 10 bases. Trimming removed 6 bases from V and 5 bases from J; junction bases left unmatched: 9. Germline V gene lookup returns CDR1 SQVTM and CDR2 ANQGSEA. This CDR3 region has 14 residues. CDR3 sequence (DNA): TGCAGCGTGGGAGGGACAGGGGAGAGGTATGGCTACACCTTC. Its protein is CSVGGTGERYGYTF. The full variable domain, with the rest looked up from reference TRBV29-1 and TRBJ1-2, is SAVISQKPSRDICQRGTSLTIQCQVDSQVTMMFWYRQQPGQSLTLIATANQGSEATYESGFVIDKFPISRPNLTFSTLTVSNMSPEDSSIYLCSVGGTGERYGYTFGSGTRLTVV.

V and J are TRBV10-3 and TRBJ2-1; 8 bases agree with TRBD1. The CDR3 consists of 15 residues. Germline V CDR1 and CDR2: ENHRY, SYGVKD. V lost 7 bases, J lost 3 bases, and 8 bases stayed unmatched. The CDR3 region is CAITPGQGRYNEQFF. Written as DNA, the CDR3 is TGTGCCATCACCCCCGGACAGGGCCGCTACAATGAGCAGTTCTTC.

The J gene is TRBJ1-1, the V gene TRBV7-9; 10 nucleotides line up with TRBD1. The junction had 7 bases not matched to a gene; V was cut back by 5 bases and J by 4 bases. This CDR3 is 15 amino acids long. Germline V gene data show CDR1 as SEHNR and CDR2 as FQNEAQ (reference sequence). CDR3 amino acids: CASSAQTGGPTEAFF. The CDR3 DNA follows: TGTGCCAGCAGCGCCCAGACAGGGGGCCCCACTGAAGCTTTCTTT. The whole variable domain, filled in from reference TRBV7-9 and TRBJ1-1, reads DTGVSQNPRHKITKRGQNVTFRCDPISEHNRLYWYRQTLGQGPEFLTYFQNEAQLEKSRLLSDRFSAERPKGSFSTLEIQRTEQGDSAMYLCASSAQTGGPTEAFFGQGTRLTVV.

J is TRBJ1-3 and V is TRBV5-1; 9 bases align to TRBD1. CDR1 is SGHRS and CDR2 is YFSETQ in the germline V gene. Trimming removed 4 bases from V and 0 bases from J; junction bases left unmatched: 5. This CDR3 spans 16 amino acids. CDR3 DNA: TGCGCCAGCAGCCCGGGACAGGGAAACTCTGGAAACACCATATATTTT. This sequence encodes CASSPGQGNSGNTIYF.

The rearrangement joins TRBV5-1 to TRBJ1-2; 7 bases agree with TRBD1. There are 15 residues in the CDR3. J gave up 0 bases and V 2 bases, and 4 bases lay outside the gene matches. Per the germline V gene, CDR1 is SGHRS and CDR2 is YFSETQ. The CDR3 spells CASSFGQATNYGYTF. For the CDR3, the DNA is TGCGCCAGCAGCTTCGGACAGGCCACTAACTATGGCTACACCTTC.

The chain carries TRBV19 and TRBJ1-2; D is undetermined. Trimming removed 3 bases at V and 0 bases at J, with 8 bases between. CDR1 and CDR2 (germline): LNHDA, SQIVND (reference sequence). The CDR3 is made up of 14 amino acids. CDR3 region: CASSIWNTNYGYTF. The CDR3 DNA reads as TGTGCCAGTAGTATCTGGAATACTAACTATGGCTACACCTTC.

This clone has just a few counts. V gene TRBV2 combines with J gene TRBJ2-2; D unresolved. CDR3 length equals 11 residues. The V end was cut by 4 bases, the J end by 6 bases, with 3 bases between. Germline assignment: CDR1 SNHLY and CDR2 FYNNEI. CDR3: CASSAPGELFF. For the CDR3, the DNA is TGTGCCAGCAGTGCCCCCGGGGAGCTGTTTTTT. The whole variable domain, filled in from reference TRBV2 and TRBJ2-2, reads EPEVTQTPSHQVTQMGQEVILRCVPISNHLYFYWYRQILGQKVEFLVSFYNNEISEKSEIFDDQFSVERPDGSNFTLKIRSTKLEDSAMYFCASSAPGELFFGEGSRLTVL.

This clone was detected once. The genes are TRBV10-3 and TRBJ1-1, with D hard to call. The germline CDR1 and CDR2 sequences are ENHRY and SYGVKD. The germline V and J ends were trimmed by 8 bases and 0 bases, with 13 bases remaining between them. The CDR3 has 14 amino acids. CDR3 in amino acids: CAIGSGWMNTEAFF. Written as DNA, the CDR3 is TGTGCCATCGGGTCGGGGTGGATGAACACTGAAGCTTTCTTT.

The chain has TRBV9 and TRBJ1-2, with a tentative D call TRBD1 (5 bases). V lost 3 bases and J lost 5, with 14 bases in between. This CDR3 is 14 amino acids long. Germline loops: CDR1 SGDLS, CDR2 YYNGEE. Written as DNA, the CDR3 is TGTGCCAGCAGCGCTCAACGGGGGTGGTATGGCTACACCTTC. Its protein is CASSAQRGWYGYTF.

This clone was detected once. CDR3 DNA: TGCGCCAGCTCCAAATTTTCAGGAGCCCAGTACTTC. As protein: CASSKFSGAQYF. The rearrangement uses TRBV5-1 and TRBJ2-5; D is ambiguous. The ends were cut back, 7 bases at V and 9 bases at J, with 16 bases in the middle. This CDR3 has 12 residues. CDR1 SGHRS and CDR2 YFSETQ come from the germline V gene.